The 27 T cell receptor beta chains given below trace back to one sample, sequenced in a study of T cells in Graves' hyperthyroidism and ophthalmopathy. What was amplified from RNA transcripts were TCR beta CDR3 regions. First-round RT-PCR targeting the TCR CDR3 was performed with the HTBI primer set. One entry per CDR3 protein, called by TCRdb with MiXCR from the multiplex PCR reads. This table holds hundreds of thousands of distinct CDR3 sequences, around 17% found once. The sample consisted of blood. Receptors were obtained from a woman under 30 with Graves' ophthalmopathy.

J is TRBJ2-7 and V is TRBV12-3 or TRBV12-4; 8 positions agree with TRBD1. This CDR3 has 13 residues. V gave up 4 bases and J gave up 5 bases; unmatched junction bases: 4. CDR3 amino acids: CASSWTGSHEQYF. The CDR3 DNA follows: TGTGCCAGCAGTTGGACAGGGAGCCACGAGCAGTACTTC.

This clonotype turned up a few times. In nucleotides, the CDR3 is TGTGCCAGCAGCGTAGATCCGGGACAGGGGGCGCGTGAGCAGTACTTC. It is translated as CASSVDPGQGAREQYF. This sequence joins TRBV9 and TRBJ2-7; 12 nucleotides match TRBD1. The germline V gene has CDR1 SGDLS and CDR2 YYNGEE. V lost 0 bases and J lost 7; bases outside the gene matches: 8. This CDR3 is built from 16 residues.

In its sample, this clonotype was seen many times. The V gene is TRBV2, the J gene TRBJ2-2; maybe TRBD1 (6 bases). V lost 7 bases and J 5 bases, leaving 17 bases between the germline ends. Germline V CDR1 and CDR2: SNHLY, FYNNEI. The CDR3 is 15 residues long. CDR3 nucleotide sequence: TGTGCCAGCATGGGGGCGTGGGGTGCGACCGGGGAGCTGTTTTTT. Translated: CASMGAWGATGELFF.

This clonotype was seen at least ten times. The chain links TRBV27 to TRBJ2-7, with a weak D call TRBD2 (5 bases). The CDR3 consists of 14 residues. Trimming cost V 5 bases and J 3 bases, with 14 bases left between them. From germline, CDR1 is MNHEY and CDR2 SMNVEV (reference sequence). The CDR3 loop reads CASSVGGLGYEQYF. CDR3 DNA sequence: TGTGCCAGCAGTGTTGGAGGTTTGGGCTACGAGCAGTACTTC.

This clonotype was seen repeatedly, ten times or more. The CDR3 reads CASSYSTVKREYETQYF. The CDR3 bases are TGTGCCAGCAGTTACTCGACGGTCAAGCGGGAGTATGAGACCCAGTACTTC. The chain has TRBV6-2 or TRBV6-3 and TRBJ2-5; 8 bases align to TRBD2. Germline lookup yields CDR1 MNHEY and CDR2 SVGEGT. Losses at the gene ends were 0 bases for V and 5 bases for J; bases not matched to a gene: 11. The CDR3 extends over 17 amino acids.

This clonotype was detected many times. The chain joins TRBV20-1 to TRBJ1-1; D gene unclear. Trimming shortened V by 5 bases and J by 4 bases, and 11 bases separated the two germline ends. Germline CDR1 DFQATT, CDR2 SNEGSKA (reference sequence). The CDR3 runs 12 residues. Here the CDR3 DNA reads TGCAGTGCTCTACAGCGATTCACTGAAGCTTTCTTT. This encodes CSALQRFTEAFF.

V gene TRBV20-1 combines with J gene TRBJ2-3; the match to TRBD2 covers 15 bases. The CDR3 length is 16 residues. J lost 5 bases, V lost 3 bases, and 6 bases had no gene match. Germline V CDR1 and CDR2: DFQATT, SNEGSKA (reference sequence). The CDR3 DNA reads as TGCAGTGCTAGTCGGACTAGCGGGGGGGCGGGAGATACGCAGTATTTT. Amino acids: CSASRTSGGAGDTQYF.

This clonotype was picked up many times. This chain connects TRBV3-1 to TRBJ1-2, with a tentative D call TRBD1 (5 bases). From germline, CDR1 is LGHDT and CDR2 YNNKEL (reference sequence). The CDR3 covers 14 residues. Between the trimmed V and J ends, which lost 1 base and 7 bases, there was a span of 13 bases. The CDR3 DNA follows: TGTGCCAGCAGCCAAGCAGCCGGGACGGGTGGCTACACCTTC. Its protein product is CASSQAAGTGGYTF.

This clonotype has ten or more counts. The V call is TRBV5-6, the J call TRBJ2-7; TRBD2 might be the D (5 bases). V lost 2 bases to trimming and J lost 6 bases, with 12 bases between them. In germline, CDR1 is SGHDT, CDR2 YYEEEE. CDR3 length: 13 residues. DNA of the CDR3: TGTGCCAGCAGCTTTTGGAACGCGGGCGAGCAGTACTTC. This gives the protein CASSFWNAGEQYF.

This clonotype was observed a handful of times. The genes are TRBV5-4 and TRBJ1-1, with unresolved D. Trimming cost V 4 bases and J 2 bases, with 15 bases left between them. The CDR3 contains 15 residues. Germline V gene sequence: CDR1 SGHNT, CDR2 YYREEE (reference sequence). CDR3: CASSRSEVTNTEAFF. The DNA for the CDR3 is TGTGCCAGCAGCCGTTCCGAAGTGACTAACACTGAAGCTTTCTTT.

This clonotype has at least ten counts. This chain links TRBV7-2 with TRBJ2-1; 14 bases match TRBD2. This CDR3 has 16 residues. Germline CDR1 SGHTA, CDR2 FQGNSA. V shed 5 bases and J 7 bases; nucleotides not matched to a gene: 7. The CDR3 protein is CASSRGGLAGVNEQFF. In DNA form, the CDR3 reads TGTGCCAGCAGCCGGGGGGGACTAGCGGGAGTGAATGAGCAGTTCTTC.

The rearrangement joins TRBV20-1 to TRBJ2-7; 9 positions match TRBD1. The CDR3 covers 13 residues. Germline V gene sequence: CDR1 DFQATT, CDR2 SNEGSKA (reference sequence). V gave up 5 bases and J gave up 3 bases; unmatched junction bases: 5. CDR3 sequence (DNA): TGCAGTGCTCTAAGGACAGGGGACTACGAGCAGTACTTC. Its translation is CSALRTGDYEQYF.

This clonotype occurred a few times. The V gene is TRBV9, the J gene TRBJ2-1; 7 bases agree with TRBD1. The CDR3 loop spans 16 amino acids. J was trimmed by 5 bases and V by 3 bases; bases with no gene match: 11. Germline CDR1 is SGDLS and CDR2 is YYNGEE. CDR3 residues: CASSANPDRPNNEQFF. CDR3 sequence (DNA): TGTGCCAGCAGCGCCAACCCGGACAGGCCTAACAATGAGCAGTTCTTC.

The rearrangement uses TRBV20-1 and TRBJ2-7, with TRBD1 identical over 9 bases. Germline loops: CDR1 DFQATT, CDR2 SNEGSKA (reference sequence). The length of the CDR3 is 13 residues. Trimming at V came to 5 bases and at J to 2 bases, leaving 4 bases not matched to a gene. The DNA of the CDR3 is TGCAGTGCTCGCCGGGACAGGGCCTACGAGCAGTACTTC. Its translation is CSARRDRAYEQYF.

This clonotype was seen at least ten times. J is TRBJ1-6 and V is TRBV3-1; TRBD1 matches 9 bases. Per the germline V gene, CDR1 is LGHDT and CDR2 is YNNKEL (reference sequence). There are 15 residues in the CDR3. V gave up 5 bases and J gave up 7 bases; unmatched junction bases: 6. CDR3 coding DNA: TGTGCCAGCAGCGCTACAGGGGGCAGCAATTCACCCCTCCACTTT. This translates into CASSATGGSNSPLHF.

This clonotype was found many times. The chain links TRBV9 to TRBJ2-2; D ambiguous. With 4 bases removed from V and 3 bases from J, the gap between germline ends came to 13 bases. Germline CDR1 and CDR2: SGDLS and YYNGEE. The CDR3 spans 15 residues. As DNA, the CDR3 is TGTGCCAGCAGCCCTTGGGAAGGCTACACCGGGGAGCTGTTTTTT. This translates into CASSPWEGYTGELFF.

Ten or more counts support this clonotype. This rearrangement joins TRBV12-3 or TRBV12-4 to TRBJ1-5; D gene uncertain. V was clipped by 3 bases and J by 3 bases, with 3 bases between them. CDR3 size: 12 residues. The CDR3 coding sequence is TGTGCCAGCAGTTTCCACAATCAGCCCCAGCATTTT. This codes for CASSFHNQPQHF.

This clonotype appeared many times. The chain employs TRBV11-3 and TRBJ2-3; possibly TRBD2 for D (6 bases). The V end lost 1 base, the J end lost 5 bases, and 16 bases lay between the germline ends. CDR1 is SGHNT and CDR2 is YENEEA in the germline V gene. This CDR3 is built from 16 residues. The chain's CDR3 is CASSLGSGLAKDTQYF. The CDR3 coding sequence is TGTGCCAGCAGCTTAGGATCGGGACTCGCCAAAGATACGCAGTATTTT.

This clonotype was recorded many times. The chain joins TRBV7-8 to TRBJ2-3, with D maybe TRBD2 (6 bases). Trimming cost V 8 bases and J 0 bases, with 15 bases left between them. The CDR3 runs to 15 residues. The germline V gene encodes CDR1 SGHVS and CDR2 FQNEAQ. CDR3 residues: CASGDWGSSTDTQYF. CDR3 coding DNA: TGTGCCAGCGGGGACTGGGGCAGTAGCACAGATACGCAGTATTTT.

This clonotype was seen ten or more times. The chain links TRBV5-8 to TRBJ2-1; 8 bases agree with TRBD1. V dropped 1 base and J dropped 6; count of bases not matched to a gene: 6. The CDR3 covers 15 residues. CDR1 and CDR2 (germline): SGHTS, YDEGEE. The CDR3 sequence is CASSLLGQGRNEQFF. CDR3 coding DNA: TGTGCCAGCAGCTTGCTAGGACAGGGACGCAATGAGCAGTTCTTC.

The rearrangement joins TRBV6-1 to TRBJ2-3; 10 nucleotides align to TRBD1. The CDR3 covers 16 residues. The trim removed 2 bases at V and 6 bases at J, leaving 8 bases unmatched. Per germline, CDR1 MNHNS and CDR2 SASEGT. The CDR3 DNA sequence: TGTGCCAGCAGTGAATCTGGGACAGGGGTAAGGGATACGCAGTATTTT. Encoded protein: CASSESGTGVRDTQYF.

This clonotype appeared many times. The genes are TRBV11-2 and TRBJ2-5; TRBD1 or TRBD2 may be the D gene (6 bases each). The CDR3 consists of 13 residues. Germline CDR1 SGHAT, CDR2 FQNNGV. Trimming removed 7 bases from V and 2 bases from J, with 11 bases in between. This CDR3 reads CASKAGQQETQYF. As DNA, the CDR3 is TGTGCCAGCAAGGCGGGACAACAAGAGACCCAGTACTTC.

With regard to this clonotype: No conserved phenylalanine or tryptophan ends this CDR3, so it is likely a read error. The V and J genes are TRBV9 and TRBJ1-1; perhaps TRBD1 as D (6 bases). The germline V gene encodes CDR1 SGDLS and CDR2 YYNGEE. CDR3 length: 19 amino acids. The V end was cut by 2 bases, the J end by 1 base, with 24 bases between. The CDR3 spells CASSVRGPGSTNKNTEAFL. The CDR3 region has the DNA TGTGCCAGCAGCGTCAGGGGTCCAGGGAGCACAAATAAGAACACTGAAGCTTTCCTT.

This clonotype was seen repeatedly, ten times or more. The V call is TRBV2, the J call TRBJ2-3; possibly TRBD1 or TRBD2 for D (5 bases each). There are 13 residues in the CDR3. The germline gives CDR1 SNHLY, CDR2 FYNNEI. Trimming pared 8 bases from V and 4 bases from J, leaving 13 bases between. CDR3 loop: CASVRGRADTQYF. CDR3 bases: TGTGCCAGCGTGAGGGGCCGGGCAGATACGCAGTATTTT. Full variable domain (rest looked up from reference TRBV2 and TRBJ2-3): EPEVTQTPSHQVTQMGQEVILRCVPISNHLYFYWYRQILGQKVEFLVSFYNNEISEKSEIFDDQFSVERPDGSNFTLKIRSTKLEDSAMYFCASVRGRADTQYFGPGTRLTVL.

Many counts were recorded for this clonotype. For the CDR3, the DNA is TGTGCCAGCAGTTTAGGGCCGTACTACGAGCAGTACTTC. It encodes CASSLGPYYEQYF. V usage is TRBV27 and J usage is TRBJ2-7; D not resolved. The CDR3 covers 13 residues. CDR1 MNHEY and CDR2 SMNVEV come from the germline V gene (reference sequence). The V end lost 2 bases, the J end lost 3 bases, and 8 bases lay between the germline ends.

As regards this clonotype: One end of the junction fails to match germline, which may point to a read error. The chain is built from TRBV6-1 and TRBJ1-1; D call uncertain. This CDR3 region has 14 residues. In germline, CDR1 is MNHNS, CDR2 SASEGT. CDR3 in amino acids: CASRTKGINTEAFF. For the CDR3, the DNA is TGTGCCAGCAGGACGAAAGGCATTAACACTGAAGCCTTCTTT.

V usage is TRBV20-1 and J usage is TRBJ1-1, with a tentative D call TRBD1 (5 bases). The germline CDR1 and CDR2 sequences are DFQATT and SNEGSKA (reference sequence). Trimming took off 0 bases at V and 1 base at J, with 18 bases between the two ends. The CDR3 length is 17 residues. Written as DNA, the CDR3 is TGCAGTGCTAGAGATTGGCGGCAGGGTGAGGCGAACACTGAAGCTTTCTTT. Residues: CSARDWRQGEANTEAFF.